This T cell receptor (beta chain) was identified in a study of T cells after yellow fever vaccination. Study outcomes and limitations: The CD4 compartment and the CD8 compartment contained a small share of clonotypes in common.

There are a few counts of this clonotype. No antigen is known for it. In making TCR cDNA, 5'RACE template switching added a universal primer site and UMIs to it. TCRdb re-derived calls from the 5' RACE reads in MiXCR, one entry per CDR3 protein. The sample includes some 350,000 distinct CDR3 sequences, roughly 8.7% seen only once; the top ten take roughly 18%. The CDR3 contains 15 residues. Trimming took 3 bases from V and 2 from J, leaving 14 bases between them. Germline CDR1 is LNHNV and CDR2 is YYDKDF (reference sequence). This sample comprised PBMCs, obtained on the day of the first yellow fever vaccination. The source of this sequence is a man between 18 and 35 years old who received the YFV17D yellow fever vaccine. The chain links TRBV15 to TRBJ2-7; either TRBD1 or TRBD2 may supply D (5 bases each). Written as DNA, the CDR3 is TGTGCCACCAGCAGCCGATTAGGGACGACCTACGAGCAGTACTTC. It is translated as CATSSRLGTTYEQYF.